Below, one TCR beta chain is given with its context. The data were taken from a study of chemoradiotherapy in HPV16-positive cancers. Across the study: Functional T-cell assays on a couple of HPV16-positive patients' cells defined candidate HPV-specific clones and common TCR motifs.

Only in-frame clones appear in the TCRdb table, and some are missing; sequencing was by immunoSEQ multiplex PCR. Of 1,500 to 2,000 clones in the sample, roughly 86% were seen once. Germline V gene sequence: CDR1 SQVTM, CDR2 ANQGSEA. The CDR3 contains 11 residues. The V end was cut by 4 bases, the J end by 3 bases, with 5 bases between. V usage is TRBV29-1 and J usage is TRBJ2-3; D is unresolved. This specimen consisted of tumor tissue, obtained from a patient who underwent chemoradiotherapy. This sequence was found in a human donor with HPV-associated anogenital cancer. The CDR3 DNA follows: TGCAGCGTTGGCACTACAGATACGCAGTATTTT. This codes for CSVGTTDTQYF.